One T cell receptor (beta chain) is described in this entry. These data belong to a study of blood T cell repertoires in COVID-19. Measured with immunoSEQ multiplex PCR; TCRdb has only the in-frame clones, and not every one. The sample holds roughly 150,000 clones, over 75% seen once. V shed 5 bases and J shed 7 bases, with 11 bases lying between them. The CDR3 contains 13 residues. The sample was PBMCs or T cells enriched from blood (not recorded which). The chain carries TRBV12-3 or TRBV12-4 and TRBJ1-4; a possible D gene is TRBD1 (6 bases). The receptor comes from a woman between 40 and 50 years old with acute COVID-19. CDR3 DNA sequence: TGTGCCAGCAGTCCTGGACAGAGTGAAAAACTGTTTTTT. Residues: CASSPGQSEKLFF.